A selection of T cell receptor beta chains follows, all from one sample in a study of HIV-infected children after antiretroviral therapy interruption. MiXCR, applied by TCRdb to the 3' RACE reads, yields one record per CDR3 protein. The repertoire consists of 35,000 to 50,000 distinct CDR3 sequences, with around 7% occurring once and the leading ten covering approximately 0.9%. Sequenced here: CD45RA+ CD4+ T cells from PBMCs, pooled from several time points, sampled from a donor given antiretroviral therapy, either interrupted or continuous. The source of these receptors is a pool of human donors with HIV. The CDR3 runs from the conserved cysteine through the conserved F or W. A D gene is named only where the DNA matches it firmly. Expanded clones get a size class; other rows say once, few or many, or leave the size out.

>.|many|TRBV7-2|TRBJ2-5
CASSPSSVGETQYF
TGTGCCAGCAGCCCGAGCTCCGTAGGGGAGACCCAGTACTTC
>.|.|TRBV7-2|TRBJ2-7
CASSYRGGSFYEQYF
TGTGCCAGCAGCTACAGAGGGGGATCCTTCTACGAGCAGTACTTC
>.|many|TRBV4-2|TRBJ2-6
CASSQDLQGPGANVLTF
TGTGCCAGCAGCCAAGATTTGCAGGGGCCTGGGGCCAACGTCCTGACTTTC
>.|.|TRBV5-5|TRBJ1-5
CASSQLADRNQPQHF
TGTGCCAGCAGCCAGCTTGCGGACCGTAATCAGCCCCAGCATTTT
>TRBD2|.|TRBV10-3|TRBJ2-5
CAISSTSARETQYF
TGTGCCATCAGTTCGACTAGCGCACGAGAGACCCAGTACTTC
>TRBD1|many|TRBV29-1|TRBJ2-5
CSVARDRGVETQYF
TGCAGCGTTGCCCGGGACAGGGGAGTGGAGACCCAGTACTTC
>.|medium-sized|TRBV10-3|TRBJ2-1
CASSEGAEQFF
TGTGCCAGCAGTGAGGGTGCTGAGCAGTTCTTC
>TRBD1|many|TRBV4-1|TRBJ1-4
CASSQEGTGDSNERLFF
TGTGCCAGCAGCCAAGAGGGGACAGGGGACTCCAACGAAAGATTATTTTTC
>.|many|TRBV11-2|TRBJ2-3
CASSLVGRSVDTQYF
TGTGCCAGCAGCTTAGTGGGCAGGTCGGTGGATACGCAGTATTTT
>.|many|TRBV6-1|TRBJ2-4
CASSEPPGTAKNIQYF
TGTGCCAGCAGTGAACCTCCCGGGACAGCCAAAAACATTCAGTACTTC
>.|many|TRBV7-2|TRBJ1-6
CASSPRQLLNSPLHF
TGTGCCAGCAGTCCACGACAGCTTCTAAATTCACCCCTCCACTTT
>TRBD2|many|TRBV4-3|TRBJ2-3
CASSQGGGTSTDTQYF
TGCGCCAGCAGCCAAGGCGGGGGGACCAGCACAGATACGCAGTATTTT
>TRBD2|many|TRBV19|TRBJ2-4
CASIPGGEAKNIQYF
TGTGCCAGCATACCGGGAGGCGAGGCCAAAAACATTCAGTACTTC
>TRBD1|many|TRBV20-1|TRBJ1-3
CSALDRVLSGNTIYF
TGCAGTGCGTTAGACAGGGTCCTCTCTGGAAACACCATATATTTT
>.|few|TRBV5-1|TRBJ2-5
CASSLVGAQETQYF
TGCGCCAGCAGCTTGGTCGGGGCCCAAGAGACCCAGTACTTC
>.|many|TRBV24-1|TRBJ1-5
CATSDIQVRHQPQHF
TGTGCCACCAGTGATATACAGGTACGCCATCAGCCCCAGCATTTT
>.|few|TRBV18|TRBJ2-7
CASSPPHRDLSEQYF
TGTGCCAGCTCACCACCGCACAGAGACCTTTCGGAGCAGTACTTC
>.|many|TRBV12-3/TRBV12-4|TRBJ2-4
CASRMGNIQYF
TGTGCCAGCAGAATGGGGAACATTCAGTACTTC
>TRBD2|many|TRBV20-1|TRBJ2-1
CSAPRGSSYNEQFF
TGCAGTGCGCCGCGGGGGAGCTCCTACAATGAGCAGTTCTTC
>.|many|TRBV10-3|TRBJ2-7
CAISEGTGYEQYF
TGTGCCATCAGTGAAGGGACCGGCTACGAGCAGTACTTC
>.|many|TRBV6-6|TRBJ2-1
CASSSQGTYNEQFF
TGTGCCAGCAGTTCCCAAGGAACTTACAATGAGCAGTTCTTC
>.|many|TRBV4-1|TRBJ2-1
CASSQVTGTLYNEQFF
TGCGCCAGCAGCCAAGTCACAGGGACACTCTACAATGAGCAGTTCTTC
>TRBD2|many|TRBV19|TRBJ2-7
CASSGLASGEGYEQYF
TGTGCCAGTAGTGGGTTGGCTAGCGGGGAAGGCTACGAGCAGTACTTC
>TRBD1|many|TRBV6-5|TRBJ2-3
CASSEQGCAETLYF
TGTGCCAGCAGTGAACAGGGGTGTGCAGAAACGCTGTATTTT